The 8 T cell receptor beta chains reported below all come from one sample, sequenced in a study of cytomegalovirus exposure and HLA in healthy donors. The PCR contained 60 Vbeta and 13 Jbeta primers. The protocol was immunoSEQ multiplex PCR, while the TCRdb copy is restricted to in-frame clones and leaves out a portion. Altogether 150,000 to 170,000 clones are present, approximately 80% being singletons, with the ten largest covering around 5.6%. The sample was PBMCs. Receptors originate from a woman aged 40-49 years in good health and CMV-seropositive.

This clone was recorded a few times. Compared with germline, one end of the junction differs, possibly owing to a read error. V gene TRBV7-7 combines with J gene TRBJ2-7, with D perhaps matching TRBD1 (5 bases). The CDR3 loop spans 13 amino acids. CDR1 SSHAT and CDR2 FNYEAQ come from the germline V gene (reference sequence). The CDR3 nucleotides read TGTGCTAGCAGCTTGTTCCAGGGCTACGAGCAGTACTTC. Protein product: CASSLFQGYEQYF.

This clone was found a few times. The chain carries TRBV27 and TRBJ2-7; 7 nucleotides align to TRBD1. This CDR3 comprises 15 residues. The V gene's germline CDR1 is MNHEY and CDR2 SMNVEV (reference sequence). The J segment lost 2 bases and the V segment lost 2 bases, leaving 6 bases of the junction unmatched. CDR3 in amino acids: CASSLRGQLAYEQYF. As DNA, the CDR3 is TGTGCCAGCAGTTTAAGGGGACAGCTTGCCTACGAGCAGTACTTC.

This clone has just one count. The V and J genes are TRBV27 and TRBJ2-2; TRBD2 matches at 12 bases. V lost 5 bases to trimming and J lost 2 bases; unmatched junction nucleotides: 6. This CDR3 contains 17 residues. CDR1 is MNHEY and CDR2 is SMNVEV in the germline V gene (reference sequence). The CDR3 coding sequence is TGTGCCAGCAGTACTCAGGGACTAGCGGGCAACACCGGGGAGCTGTTTTTT. It specifies CASSTQGLAGNTGELFF.

The chain has TRBV19 and TRBJ1-2; D is perhaps TRBD1 (6 bases). Germline CDR1 LNHDA, CDR2 SQIVND (reference sequence). The CDR3 extends over 13 amino acids. The ends were cut back, 7 bases at V and 7 bases at J, with 16 bases in the middle. CDR3 bases: TGTGCCAGTACCCCGGTGGGGGCGGGTGGCTACACCTTC. Residues: CASTPVGAGGYTF.

The CDR3, as DNA: TGCGCCAGCACCCGAAGGCTAGCTGAAGAGACCCAGTACTTC. Translated: CASTRRLAEETQYF. The rearrangement links TRBV5-1 to TRBJ2-5; possible D gene TRBD2, 5 bases. CDR3 length: 14 amino acids. Deletions cut 6 bases from V and 3 bases from J, with 15 bases between. Per germline, CDR1 SGHRS and CDR2 YFSETQ.

The chain couples TRBV10-3 to TRBJ2-3; 7 nucleotides match TRBD2. V lost 6 bases, J lost 2 bases, and 5 bases stayed unmatched. This CDR3 contains 14 residues. Germline V CDR1 and CDR2: ENHRY, SYGVKD. The CDR3 is CAIRAERDTDTQYF. The DNA for the CDR3 is TGTGCCATCAGAGCTGAGCGGGACACAGATACGCAGTATTTT.

The chain recombines TRBV11-3 with TRBJ1-1; D gene unclear. Trimming took 4 bases from V and 3 from J, leaving 15 bases between them. The V gene's germline CDR1 is SGHNT and CDR2 YENEEA. CDR3 length: 15 residues. The CDR3 is CASSSRRSMDTEAFF. In DNA form, the CDR3 reads TGTGCCAGCAGCTCCCGTAGGAGCATGGACACTGAAGCTTTCTTT.

V is TRBV30 and J is TRBJ1-5, with D uncertain. The CDR3 length is 12 residues. Per the germline V gene, CDR1 is GTSNPN and CDR2 is SVGIG (reference sequence). V lost 2 bases and J 4 bases, leaving 6 bases between the germline ends. The CDR3 is CAWSWPNQPQHF. Here the CDR3 DNA reads TGTGCCTGGAGTTGGCCTAATCAGCCCCAGCATTTT.